The clone carrying this TCR beta chain was detected only once. Its target is unknown. The data are from a study of cytomegalovirus exposure and HLA in healthy donors. Study-level findings and limits: Upon later analysis, TCR association rates were observed to vary by HLA locus, being highest for DRB1 and lowest for HLA-C. Usually a TCR sequence was rare, but some public TCRs were found in many donors.

This PCR relied on a set of 60 Vbeta primers and 13 Jbeta primers. The method was immunoSEQ multiplex PCR; TCRdb's version includes in-frame clones alone and lacks a portion of them. The data contain some 150,000 clones, approximately 78% of them seen just once; the ten biggest clones take up 8.1%. The CDR3 is 14 residues long. Germline loops: CDR1 SGDLS, CDR2 YYNGEE. Deletions cut 4 bases from V and 3 bases from J, with 11 bases between. This TCR derives from a woman in her fifties or sixties in good health and CMV-seropositive. The gene calls are TRBV9 and TRBJ1-5; D may be TRBD1 (6 bases). Sequenced sample: PBMCs. The CDR3 DNA reads as TGTGCCAGCAGCAAGGACAGCCTCAATCAGCCCCAGCATTTT. It specifies CASSKDSLNQPQHF.